These 25 T cell receptor beta chains were sequenced from one sample in a study of T-cell memory formation after mild COVID-19. TCRdb independently ran MiXCR on the 5' RACE reads; one entry per CDR3 protein. The sample lists roughly 560,000 distinct CDR3 sequences, roughly 22% occurring once. Sequences were obtained from PBMCs or a T cell subset sorted from them (not recorded which). These receptors were obtained from an adult woman who had mild COVID-19 (a few samples of this study predate the infection). Cell type and time point are not known.

This clonotype has a handful of counts. The V call is TRBV3-1, the J call TRBJ2-7; 10 bases agree with TRBD1. Unmatched junction bases numbered 3, after V lost 4 bases and J lost 0 bases. There are 15 residues in the CDR3. Germline-derived CDR1 and CDR2 are LGHDT and YNNKEL (reference sequence). The CDR3: CASSPDRGSSYEQYF. In DNA, the CDR3 is TGTGCCAGCAGCCCGGACAGGGGGAGCTCCTACGAGCAGTACTTC.

This clonotype was recorded a few times. The chain is built from TRBV6-2 or TRBV6-3 and TRBJ1-2; D is unclear. The CDR3 is 12 amino acids. CDR1 MNHEY and CDR2 SVGEGT come from the germline V gene. The V end was cut by 4 bases, the J end by 5 bases, with 8 bases between. This CDR3 reads CASSLQFYGYTF. CDR3 sequence (DNA): TGTGCCAGCAGTTTACAGTTTTATGGCTACACCTTC.

This clonotype was detected a few times. CDR3 nucleotides: TGTGCCAGCAGCTTAGGTTGGGCGAGCTCCTACAATGAGCAGTTCTTC. Translated: CASSLGWASSYNEQFF. This chain uses TRBV7-8 with TRBJ2-1; D gene uncertain. CDR3 length: 16 residues. CDR1 is SGHVS, CDR2 FQNEAQ, per germline. Trimming took 1 base from V and 0 from J, leaving 10 bases between them.

The chain joins TRBV7-9 to TRBJ2-1, with D maybe TRBD1 (6 bases). Trimming removed 5 bases at V and 6 bases at J, with 11 bases between. The CDR3 sequence is 13 residues long. Germline V gene lookup returns CDR1 SEHNR and CDR2 FQNEAQ (reference sequence). The CDR3 DNA is TGTGCCAGCAGCCCCACAGGGAGCAATGAGCAGTTCTTC. Protein product: CASSPTGSNEQFF.

The chain recombines TRBV9 with TRBJ1-4, with D perhaps matching TRBD1 (5 bases). V gave up 3 bases and J gave up 5 bases, with 17 bases separating them. CDR3 size: 16 residues. Germline V gene sequence: CDR1 SGDLS, CDR2 YYNGEE. CDR3 region: CASSAGPGTLNEKLFF. In DNA form, the CDR3 reads TGTGCCAGCAGCGCCGGGCCCGGGACCTTAAATGAAAAACTGTTTTTT. The entire variable domain, with the rest obtained from reference TRBV9 and TRBJ1-4, is as follows: DSGVTQTPKHLITATGQRVTLRCSPRSGDLSVYWYQQSLDQGLQFLIQYYNGEERAKGNILERFSAQQFPDLHSELNLSSLELGDSALYFCASSAGPGTLNEKLFFGSGTQLSVL.

The chain recombines TRBV20-1 with TRBJ2-3; D gene ambiguous. This CDR3 region has 12 residues. Germline V CDR1 and CDR2: DFQATT, SNEGSKA (reference sequence). The chain's CDR3 is CSQLRSLDTQYF. In DNA form, the CDR3 reads TGCAGCCAACTCCGTAGCTTAGATACGCAGTATTTT.

The V and J genes are TRBV7-9 and TRBJ1-1; 7 positions agree with TRBD1. V was clipped by 0 bases and J by 7 bases; unmatched bases: 8. Germline V gene sequence: CDR1 SEHNR, CDR2 FQNEAQ (reference sequence). The CDR3 totals 15 residues. CDR3 residues: CASSLAVGQTLEAFF. In nucleotides, the CDR3 is TGTGCCAGCAGCTTAGCGGTGGGACAGACACTTGAAGCTTTCTTT. Drawing the rest from reference TRBV7-9 and TRBJ1-1, the complete variable domain is DTGVSQNPRHKITKRGQNVTFRCDPISEHNRLYWYRQTLGQGPEFLTYFQNEAQLEKSRLLSDRFSAERPKGSFSTLEIQRTEQGDSAMYLCASSLAVGQTLEAFFGQGTRLTVV.

This clonotype was counted ten times or more. The chain carries TRBV25-1 and TRBJ2-7; 9 bases align to TRBD1. The CDR3 is 14 amino acids. The V and J ends lost 4 bases and 4 bases, in that order; junction bases with no gene match: 5. Germline V CDR1 and CDR2: MGHDK, SYGVNS. CDR3 DNA: TGTGCCAGCAGTGTGGAACAGGGGGCGTACGAGCAGTACTTC. It codes for CASSVEQGAYEQYF.

The rearrangement joins TRBV4-1 to TRBJ1-6; D uncertain. The germline CDR1 and CDR2 sequences are MGHRA and YSYEKL. This CDR3 is built from 16 residues. V was clipped by 0 bases and J by 3 bases, with 9 bases between them. CDR3 protein: CASSQDNRHYNSPLHF. Written as DNA, the CDR3 is TGCGCCAGCAGCCAAGATAATCGGCACTATAATTCACCCCTCCACTTT.

The CDR3 reads CASSDGGSDEQYF. The DNA of the CDR3 is TGTGCCAGCAGTGATGGCGGGTCGGACGAGCAGTACTTC. The rearrangement links TRBV25-1 to TRBJ2-7; the D gene is possibly TRBD2 (5 bases). CDR3 length equals 13 residues. CDR1 is MGHDK and CDR2 is SYGVNS in the germline V gene. The ends were cut back, 3 bases at V and 5 bases at J, with 11 bases in the middle.

This clonotype appeared a few times. V is TRBV5-1 and J is TRBJ2-5, with D tentatively TRBD2 (6 bases). Trimming pared 7 bases from V and 1 base from J, leaving 17 bases between. In germline, CDR1 is SGHRS, CDR2 YFSETQ. The CDR3 covers 15 residues. This chain's CDR3 is CASVPLRGAQETQYF. The CDR3 DNA is TGCGCCAGCGTCCCGTTGCGGGGCGCCCAAGAGACCCAGTACTTC.

This clonotype has only a few counts. The chain has TRBV5-1 and TRBJ1-1; D unclear. Per germline, CDR1 SGHRS and CDR2 YFSETQ. V gave up 3 bases and J gave up 4 bases, with 13 bases separating them. The CDR3 loop spans 14 amino acids. The DNA of the CDR3 is TGCGCCAGCAGCTCCTGGATAGGTGGCACTGAAGCTTTCTTT. This codes for CASSSWIGGTEAFF. The entire variable domain, with the rest obtained from reference TRBV5-1 and TRBJ1-1, is as follows: KAGVTQTPRYLIKTRGQQVTLSCSPISGHRSVSWYQQTPGQGLQFLFEYFSETQRNKGNFPGRFSGRQFSNSRSEMNVSTLELGDSALYLCASSSWIGGTEAFFGQGTRLTVV.

This chain joins TRBV5-1 and TRBJ1-1; TRBD1 matches 12 bases. This CDR3 has 15 amino acids. Per germline, CDR1 SGHRS and CDR2 YFSETQ. V lost 2 bases, J lost 3 bases, and 2 bases stayed unmatched. The CDR3 DNA is TGCGCCAGCAGCTTACGGGACAGGGGGCACACTGAAGCTTTCTTT. It encodes CASSLRDRGHTEAFF.

The genes are TRBV10-3 and TRBJ2-1; D remains unclear. This CDR3 has 13 residues. Deletions cut 1 base from V and 6 bases from J, with 7 bases between. From germline, CDR1 is ENHRY and CDR2 SYGVKD. The CDR3 here is CAISEFGGNEQFF. CDR3 DNA: TGTGCCATCAGTGAGTTTGGTGGCAATGAGCAGTTCTTC.

This clonotype was observed a few times. V usage is TRBV12-3 or TRBV12-4 and J usage is TRBJ2-7, with D tentatively TRBD2 (5 bases). Deletions cut 1 base from V and 11 bases from J, with 15 bases between. This CDR3 spans 13 amino acids. The CDR3 DNA is TGTGCCAGCAGTTTAGAGGGCGTAGAGGGAAAGTACTTC. It translates to CASSLEGVEGKYF.

The gene calls are TRBV12-3 or TRBV12-4 and TRBJ1-1; 7 nucleotides align to TRBD1. After removal of 7 bases from V and 1 base from J, the junction contained 6 bases not matched to a gene. The length of the CDR3 is 14 residues. CDR3 DNA sequence: TGTGCCAGCATTGACAGGGTGAGGAACACTGAAGCTTTCTTT. It specifies CASIDRVRNTEAFF.

This chain connects TRBV5-4 to TRBJ1-4, with 7 bases identical to TRBD1. CDR1 and CDR2 from the germline V gene are SGHNT and YYREEE (reference sequence). The length of the CDR3 is 15 residues. J lost 8 bases, V lost 3 bases, and 10 bases had no gene match. The CDR3 reads CASSSRQGNQEKLFF. CDR3 DNA sequence: TGTGCCAGCAGCTCCAGACAGGGCAATCAGGAAAAACTGTTTTTT.

In its sample, this clonotype was seen many times. The chain uses TRBV6-5 and TRBJ2-1, with D unclear. Germline CDR1 and CDR2: MNHEY and SVGAGI. The V gene lost 6 bases and the J gene lost 5 bases, with 11 bases spanning the gap. The CDR3 length is 13 residues. CDR3 residues: CASSPGTNNEQFF. In DNA form, the CDR3 reads TGTGCCAGCAGCCCCGGTACGAACAATGAGCAGTTCTTC.

This clonotype was counted only a few times. The chain employs TRBV18 and TRBJ2-3, with 8 bases identical to TRBD1. Germline CDR1 reads KGHSH; CDR2 reads LQKENI. After removal of 0 bases from V and 1 base from J, the junction contained 9 bases not matched to a gene. This CDR3 contains 18 residues. The CDR3 bases are TGTGCCAGCTCACCACCTGGAGGTGGCAGGGGGCGCACAGATACGCAGTATTTT. It codes for CASSPPGGGRGRTDTQYF.

This clonotype came up a few times. J is TRBJ2-3 and V is TRBV6-5; no clear D gene. The CDR3 contains 14 residues. The V gene lost 6 bases and the J gene lost 0 bases, with 10 bases spanning the gap. The V gene's germline CDR1 is MNHEY and CDR2 SVGAGI. This CDR3 reads CASSSGSSTDTQYF. In DNA, the CDR3 is TGTGCCAGCAGCTCGGGCAGTAGCACAGATACGCAGTATTTT.

V usage is TRBV6-2 or TRBV6-3 and J usage is TRBJ2-7, with 7 bases matching TRBD1. This CDR3 has 12 residues. Germline V gene lookup returns CDR1 MNHEY and CDR2 SVGEGT. After removal of 11 bases from V and 0 bases from J, the junction contained 4 bases not matched to a gene. In DNA, the CDR3 is TGTGCCTTGGGACAGTCCTCCTACGAGCAGTACTTC. This encodes CALGQSSYEQYF.

The chain recombines TRBV20-1 with TRBJ1-2; D uncertain. Germline V gene sequence: CDR1 DFQATT, CDR2 SNEGSKA (reference sequence). This CDR3 comprises 11 residues. In DNA, the CDR3 is TGCACCTCCGATCTTACTAAGGGCTACACCTTC. It specifies CTSDLTKGYTF.

The V call is TRBV23-1, the J call TRBJ2-5; D ambiguous. TRBV23-1 is an ORF, with its function uncertain. There are 16 residues in the CDR3. V lost 0 bases to trimming and J lost 1 base, with 12 bases between them. The CDR3 DNA sequence: TGCGCCAGCAGTCAATCGTCTCGGGCCACCCAAGAGACCCAGTACTTC. It translates to CASSQSSRATQETQYF.

V gene TRBV7-6 combines with J gene TRBJ2-6, with D tentatively TRBD2 (5 bases). The CDR3 spans 15 residues. CDR1 SGHVS and CDR2 FNYEAQ come from the germline V gene. V was trimmed by 5 bases and J by 1 base, leaving 9 bases between them. The CDR3 DNA is TGTGCCAGCAGCCCCGGGGTTTCTGGGGCCAACGTCCTGACTTTC. This gives the protein CASSPGVSGANVLTF.

The chain couples TRBV16 to TRBJ2-7; D uncertain. The CDR3 sequence is 14 residues long. The V gene's germline CDR1 is KGHSY and CDR2 FQNENV. V lost 2 bases to trimming and J lost 2 bases, with 10 bases between them. For the CDR3, the DNA is TGTGCCAGCAGCCAAGGGCCCGGCACCTACGAGCAGTACTTC. Its translation is CASSQGPGTYEQYF.